Each of the 9 T cell receptor beta chains below was sequenced from the same sample in a study of OX40 agonist ivuxolimab in advanced cancers. Produced via immunoSEQ multiplex PCR; TCRdb's table is partial and in-frame only. The table shows under 65,000 clones, with about 89% occurring only once. The sequenced sample was CD4+ or CD8+ T cells sorted from blood, obtained in a trial of the OX40 agonist ivuxolimab. Source of these receptors: an adult with an advanced solid tumor such as melanoma, head and neck, liver or kidney cancer.

The chain employs TRBV18 and TRBJ2-7, with 7 bases fitting TRBD1. From germline, CDR1 is KGHSH and CDR2 LQKENI. The junction had 5 bases not matched to a gene; V was cut back by 5 bases and J by 1 base. CDR3 length: 14 amino acids. In DNA, the CDR3 is TGTGCCAGCTCATCCCAGGGGGAATCCTACGAGCAGTACTTC. Its protein is CASSSQGESYEQYF.

The chain links TRBV29-1 to TRBJ1-2; D call uncertain. This CDR3 is 13 amino acids long. Trimming took 0 bases from V and 6 from J, leaving 11 bases between them. CDR1 is SQVTM and CDR2 is ANQGSEA in the germline V gene. The CDR3 DNA is TGCAGCGTTGAAGATCCGGGGAGGCATGGCTACACCTTC. As protein: CSVEDPGRHGYTF.

In its sample, this clone was seen once. J is TRBJ2-3 and V is TRBV28; perhaps TRBD2 as D (5 bases). The CDR3 has 11 amino acids. V was trimmed by 8 bases and J by 5 bases, leaving 8 bases between them. CDR1 and CDR2 (germline): MDHEN, SYDVKM. The CDR3 region is CASREGDTQYF. The DNA of the CDR3 is TGTGCCAGCCGAGAGGGAGATACGCAGTATTTT.

The rearrangement joins TRBV30 to TRBJ1-6, with D tentatively TRBD1 (6 bases). The CDR3 has 16 amino acids. The germline CDR1 and CDR2 sequences are GTSNPN and SVGIG (reference sequence). With 3 bases removed from V and 9 bases from J, the gap between germline ends came to 21 bases. The CDR3 loop is CAWSSVLRGICSPLHF. The CDR3 nucleotides are TGTGCCTGGAGCTCAGTGCTGAGGGGGATCTGTTCACCCCTCCACTTT.

The chain employs TRBV2 and TRBJ2-3; D unclear. From germline, CDR1 is SNHLY and CDR2 FYNNEI. V lost 5 bases, J lost 6 bases, and 12 bases lay in between. This CDR3 has 13 residues. CDR3 nucleotides: TGTGCCAGCAGTAGACTGGCCTGGGATACGCAGTATTTT. Its translation is CASSRLAWDTQYF.

The rearrangement links TRBV28 to TRBJ1-5; D unresolved. This CDR3 has 12 amino acids. The germline V gene has CDR1 MDHEN and CDR2 SYDVKM. Trimming left V 3 bases short and J 7 bases short, with 7 bases between. The CDR3 spells CASSLTVQPQHF. CDR3 in DNA: TGTGCCAGCAGTTTGACTGTGCAGCCCCAGCATTTT.

The genes are TRBV6-1 and TRBJ2-3; 7 bases are a match to TRBD2. Germline V gene sequence: CDR1 MNHNS, CDR2 SASEGT. The J segment lost 5 bases and the V segment lost 1 base, leaving 3 bases of the junction unmatched. The CDR3 runs to 14 residues. The CDR3 coding sequence is TGTGCCAGCAGTGAAGGACTAGCTAGAGATACGCAGTATTTT. Translation gives CASSEGLARDTQYF.

The chain links TRBV2 to TRBJ1-2, with 11 bases matching TRBD1. Per the germline V gene, CDR1 is SNHLY and CDR2 is FYNNEI. This CDR3 spans 16 amino acids. Trimming took 3 bases from V and 7 from J; bases not matched to a gene: 10. CDR3: CASSDPSRDRGFGYTF. Written as DNA, the CDR3 is TGTGCCAGCAGTGACCCAAGCCGGGACAGGGGGTTTGGCTACACCTTC. The complete variable domain, with remaining parts taken from reference TRBV2 and TRBJ1-2, reads EPEVTQTPSHQVTQMGQEVILRCVPISNHLYFYWYRQILGQKVEFLVSFYNNEISEKSEIFDDQFSVERPDGSNFTLKIRSTKLEDSAMYFCASSDPSRDRGFGYTFGSGTRLTVV.

V usage is TRBV11-2 and J usage is TRBJ1-2, with TRBD1 as a possible D gene (5 bases). The V end was cut by 5 bases, the J end by 1 base, with 11 bases between. The CDR3 is made up of 14 amino acids. CDR1 and CDR2 from the germline V gene are SGHAT and FQNNGV. CDR3 sequence: CASSLRRGNYGYTF. CDR3 nucleotides: TGTGCCAGCAGCCTCAGGAGGGGTAACTATGGCTACACCTTC.